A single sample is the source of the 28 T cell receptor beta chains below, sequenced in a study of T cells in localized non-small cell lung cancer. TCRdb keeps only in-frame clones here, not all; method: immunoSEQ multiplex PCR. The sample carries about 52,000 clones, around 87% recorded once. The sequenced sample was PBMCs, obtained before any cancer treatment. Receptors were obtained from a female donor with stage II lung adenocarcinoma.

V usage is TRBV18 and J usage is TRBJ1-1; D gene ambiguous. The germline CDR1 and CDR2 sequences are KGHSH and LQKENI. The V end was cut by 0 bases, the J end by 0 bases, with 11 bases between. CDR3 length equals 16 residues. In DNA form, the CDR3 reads TGTGCCAGCTCACCACCGGTCGGTCCACTGAACACTGAAGCTTTCTTT. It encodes CASSPPVGPLNTEAFF.

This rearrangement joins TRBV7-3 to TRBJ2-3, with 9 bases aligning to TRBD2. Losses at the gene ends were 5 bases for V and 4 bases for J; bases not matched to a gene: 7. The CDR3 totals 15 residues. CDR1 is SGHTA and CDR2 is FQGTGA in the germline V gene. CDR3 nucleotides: TGTGCCAGCAGCAGGGGGACTAGCTTGCCAGATACGCAGTATTTT. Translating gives CASSRGTSLPDTQYF.

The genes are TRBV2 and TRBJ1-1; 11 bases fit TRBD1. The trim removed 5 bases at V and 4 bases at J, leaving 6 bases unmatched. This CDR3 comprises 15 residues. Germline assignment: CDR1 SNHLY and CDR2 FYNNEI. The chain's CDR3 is CASSNLGQGATEAFF. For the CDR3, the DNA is TGTGCCAGCAGTAACCTCGGACAGGGGGCCACTGAAGCTTTCTTT.

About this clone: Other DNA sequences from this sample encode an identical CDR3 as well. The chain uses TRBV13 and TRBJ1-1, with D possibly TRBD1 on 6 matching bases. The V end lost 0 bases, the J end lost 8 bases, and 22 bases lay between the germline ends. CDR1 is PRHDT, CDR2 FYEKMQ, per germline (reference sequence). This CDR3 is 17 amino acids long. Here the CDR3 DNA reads TGTGCCAGCAGCTTAGGAGAAGGGGGACTCACATTTATCGAAGCTTTCTTT. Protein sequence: CASSLGEGGLTFIEAFF.

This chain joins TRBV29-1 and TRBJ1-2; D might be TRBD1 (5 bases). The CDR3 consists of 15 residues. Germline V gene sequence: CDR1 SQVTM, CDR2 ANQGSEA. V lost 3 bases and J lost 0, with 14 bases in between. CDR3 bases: TGCAGCGTTGAGGGAGGGGTAGACACTAACTATGGCTACACCTTC. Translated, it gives CSVEGGVDTNYGYTF.

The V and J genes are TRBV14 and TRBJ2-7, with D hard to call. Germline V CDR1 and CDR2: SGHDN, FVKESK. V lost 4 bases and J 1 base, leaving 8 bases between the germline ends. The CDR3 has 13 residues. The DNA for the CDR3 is TGTGCCAGCAGCCCGGTGGAATCCTACGAGCAGTACTTC. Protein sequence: CASSPVESYEQYF. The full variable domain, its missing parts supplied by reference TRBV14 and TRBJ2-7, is EAGVTQFPSHSVIEKGQTVTLRCDPISGHDNLYWYRRVMGKEIKFLLHFVKESKQDESGMPNNRFLAERTGGTYSTLKVQPAELEDSGVYFCASSPVESYEQYFGPGTRLTVT.

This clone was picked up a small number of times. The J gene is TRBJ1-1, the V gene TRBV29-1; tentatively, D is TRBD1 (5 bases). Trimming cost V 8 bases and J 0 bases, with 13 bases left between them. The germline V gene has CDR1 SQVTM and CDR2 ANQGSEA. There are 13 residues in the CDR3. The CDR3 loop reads CSFRVTLNTEAFF. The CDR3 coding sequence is TGCAGCTTCAGGGTGACTTTGAACACTGAAGCTTTCTTT.

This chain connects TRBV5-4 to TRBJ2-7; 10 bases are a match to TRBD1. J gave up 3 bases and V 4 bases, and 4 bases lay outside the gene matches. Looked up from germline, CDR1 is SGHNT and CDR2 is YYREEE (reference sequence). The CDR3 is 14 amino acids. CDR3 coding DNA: TGTGCCAGCAGCCACGGACAGGGGGACTACGAGCAGTACTTC. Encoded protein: CASSHGQGDYEQYF.

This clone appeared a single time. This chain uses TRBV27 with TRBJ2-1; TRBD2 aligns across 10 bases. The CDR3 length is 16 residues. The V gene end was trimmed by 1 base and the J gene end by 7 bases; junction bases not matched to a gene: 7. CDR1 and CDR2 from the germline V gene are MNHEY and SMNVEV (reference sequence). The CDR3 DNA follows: TGTGCCAGCAGTTTATTGGCTAGCGGGGGTAGTAATGAGCAGTTCTTC. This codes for CASSLLASGGSNEQFF.

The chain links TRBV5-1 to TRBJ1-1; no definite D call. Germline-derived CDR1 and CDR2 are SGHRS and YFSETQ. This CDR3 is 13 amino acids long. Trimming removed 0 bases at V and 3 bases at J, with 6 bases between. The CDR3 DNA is TGCGCCAGCAGCTTGGCCAGCGACACTGAAGCTTTCTTT. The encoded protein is CASSLASDTEAFF.

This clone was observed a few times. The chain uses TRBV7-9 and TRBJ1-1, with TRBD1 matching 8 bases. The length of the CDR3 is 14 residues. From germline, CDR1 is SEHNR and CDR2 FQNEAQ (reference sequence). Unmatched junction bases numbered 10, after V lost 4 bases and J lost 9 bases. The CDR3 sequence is CASSSTGVLEKAFF. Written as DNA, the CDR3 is TGTGCCAGCAGCTCGACAGGGGTATTAGAAAAAGCTTTCTTT.

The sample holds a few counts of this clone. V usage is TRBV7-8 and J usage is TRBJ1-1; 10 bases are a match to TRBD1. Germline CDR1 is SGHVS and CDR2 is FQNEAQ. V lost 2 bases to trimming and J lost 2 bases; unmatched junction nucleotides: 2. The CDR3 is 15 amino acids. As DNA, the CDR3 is TGTGCCAGCAGCTTAAGGGACAGGGGTAACACTGAAGCTTTCTTT. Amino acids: CASSLRDRGNTEAFF.

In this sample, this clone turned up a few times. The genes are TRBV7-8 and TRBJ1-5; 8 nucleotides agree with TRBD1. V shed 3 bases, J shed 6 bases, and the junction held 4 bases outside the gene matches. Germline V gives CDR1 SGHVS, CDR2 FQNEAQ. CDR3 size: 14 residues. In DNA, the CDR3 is TGTGCCAGCAGCTTTGACAGGGGAGGTCAGCCCCAGCATTTT. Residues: CASSFDRGGQPQHF.

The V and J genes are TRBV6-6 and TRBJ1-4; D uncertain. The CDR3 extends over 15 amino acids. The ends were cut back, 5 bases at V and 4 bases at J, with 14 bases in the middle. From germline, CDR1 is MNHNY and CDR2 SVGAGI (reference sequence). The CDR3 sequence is CASSPLRRDNEKLFF. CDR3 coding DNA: TGTGCCAGCAGTCCACTAAGAAGGGATAATGAAAAACTGTTTTTT.

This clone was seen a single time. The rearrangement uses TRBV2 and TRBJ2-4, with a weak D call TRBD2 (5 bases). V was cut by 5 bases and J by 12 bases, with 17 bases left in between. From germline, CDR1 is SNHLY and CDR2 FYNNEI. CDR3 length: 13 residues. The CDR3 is CASSSGWAASQYF. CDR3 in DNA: TGTGCCAGCAGTTCGGGATGGGCAGCCAGTCAGTACTTC.

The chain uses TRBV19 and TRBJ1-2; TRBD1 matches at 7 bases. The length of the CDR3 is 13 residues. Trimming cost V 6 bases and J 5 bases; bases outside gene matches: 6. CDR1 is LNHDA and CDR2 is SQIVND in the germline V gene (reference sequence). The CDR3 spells CASRRTGRYGYTF. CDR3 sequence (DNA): TGTGCCAGTAGACGGACAGGCCGTTATGGCTACACCTTC.

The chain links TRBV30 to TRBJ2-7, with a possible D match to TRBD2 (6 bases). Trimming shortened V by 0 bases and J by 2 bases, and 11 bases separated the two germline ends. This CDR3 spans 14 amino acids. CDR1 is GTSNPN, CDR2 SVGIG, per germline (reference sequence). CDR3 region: CAWSVVSGAYEQYF. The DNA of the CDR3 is TGTGCCTGGAGTGTCGTGTCGGGGGCCTACGAGCAGTACTTC.

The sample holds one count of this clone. CDR3 in amino acids: CASSLGVAADTQYF. The DNA for the CDR3 is TGTGCCAGCAGCTTAGGAGTAGCGGCAGATACGCAGTATTTT. V is TRBV7-9 and J is TRBJ2-3; a possible D gene is TRBD2 (6 bases). The CDR3 consists of 14 residues. V was cut by 1 base and J by 4 bases, with 9 bases left in between. In germline, CDR1 is SEHNR, CDR2 FQNEAQ (reference sequence).

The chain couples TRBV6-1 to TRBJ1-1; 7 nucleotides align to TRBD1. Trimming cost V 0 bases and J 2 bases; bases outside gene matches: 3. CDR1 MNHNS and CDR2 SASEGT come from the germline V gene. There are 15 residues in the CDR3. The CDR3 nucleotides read TGTGCCAGCAGTGAAGCCGGGACAGCCAACACTGAAGCTTTCTTT. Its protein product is CASSEAGTANTEAFF.

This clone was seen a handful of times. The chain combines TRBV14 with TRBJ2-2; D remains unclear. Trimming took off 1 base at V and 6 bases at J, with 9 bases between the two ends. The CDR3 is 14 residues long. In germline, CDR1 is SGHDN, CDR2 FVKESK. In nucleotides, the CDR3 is TGTGCCAGCAGCCAAGTGAGTGCAGCCGGGGAGCTGTTTTTT. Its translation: CASSQVSAAGELFF.

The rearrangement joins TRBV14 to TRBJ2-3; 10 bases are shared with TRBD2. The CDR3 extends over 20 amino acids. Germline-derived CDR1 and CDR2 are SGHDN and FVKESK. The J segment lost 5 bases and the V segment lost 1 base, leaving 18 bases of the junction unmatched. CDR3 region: CASSQVRVSGGFNSRDTQYF. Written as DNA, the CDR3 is TGTGCCAGCAGCCAAGTTCGCGTTAGCGGGGGGTTCAATTCCCGAGATACGCAGTATTTT.

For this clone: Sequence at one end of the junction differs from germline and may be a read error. The CDR3: CASSLGGLVSQETQYF. The CDR3 DNA follows: TGTGCTAGCAGCTTAGGGGGACTAGTAAGTCAAGAGACCCAGTACTTC. This rearrangement joins TRBV7-7 to TRBJ2-5; 8 bases are shared with TRBD2. In germline, CDR1 is SSHAT, CDR2 FNYEAQ (reference sequence). The CDR3 is made up of 16 amino acids.

This CDR3 is CASSQLDIPGNTIYF. DNA for the CDR3: TGTGCCAGCAGCCAACTGGACATCCCTGGAAACACCATATATTTT. The genes are TRBV14 and TRBJ1-3, with D possibly matching TRBD1 (5 bases). CDR3 size: 15 residues. Trimming cost V 2 bases and J 2 bases, with 10 bases left between them. The germline CDR1 and CDR2 sequences are SGHDN and FVKESK. Based on the CDR3 plus reference TRBV14 and TRBJ1-3, the full variable domain is EAGVTQFPSHSVIEKGQTVTLRCDPISGHDNLYWYRRVMGKEIKFLLHFVKESKQDESGMPNNRFLAERTGGTYSTLKVQPAELEDSGVYFCASSQLDIPGNTIYFGEGSWLTVV.

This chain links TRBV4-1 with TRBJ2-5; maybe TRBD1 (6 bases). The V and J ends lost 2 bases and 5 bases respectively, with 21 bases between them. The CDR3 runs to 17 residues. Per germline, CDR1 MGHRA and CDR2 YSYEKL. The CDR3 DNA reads TGCGCCAGCAGCCAAACAGGGTCAGGATGGATGAGGGAGACCCAGTACTTC. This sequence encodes CASSQTGSGWMRETQYF.

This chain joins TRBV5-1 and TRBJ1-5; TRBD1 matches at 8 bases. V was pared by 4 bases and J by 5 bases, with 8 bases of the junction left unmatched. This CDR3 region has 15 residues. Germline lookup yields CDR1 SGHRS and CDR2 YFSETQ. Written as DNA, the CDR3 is TGCGCCAGCAGCCCCAGTGGACAGGGACATCAGCCCCAGCATTTT. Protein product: CASSPSGQGHQPQHF. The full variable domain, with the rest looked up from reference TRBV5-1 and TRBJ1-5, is KAGVTQTPRYLIKTRGQQVTLSCSPISGHRSVSWYQQTPGQGLQFLFEYFSETQRNKGNFPGRFSGRQFSNSRSEMNVSTLELGDSALYLCASSPSGQGHQPQHFGDGTRLSIL.

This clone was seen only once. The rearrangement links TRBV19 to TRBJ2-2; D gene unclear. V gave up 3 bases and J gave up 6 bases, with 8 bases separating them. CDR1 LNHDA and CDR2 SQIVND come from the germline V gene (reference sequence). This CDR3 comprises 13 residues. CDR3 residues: CASSIRFPGELFF. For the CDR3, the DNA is TGTGCCAGTAGTATCAGGTTTCCCGGGGAGCTGTTTTTT.

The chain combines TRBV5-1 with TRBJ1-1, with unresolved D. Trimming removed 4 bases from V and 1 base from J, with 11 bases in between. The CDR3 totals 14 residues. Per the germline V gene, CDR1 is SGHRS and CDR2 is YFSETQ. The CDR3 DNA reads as TGCGCCAGCAGCATACTACAGAGGAACACTGAAGCTTTCTTT. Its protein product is CASSILQRNTEAFF.

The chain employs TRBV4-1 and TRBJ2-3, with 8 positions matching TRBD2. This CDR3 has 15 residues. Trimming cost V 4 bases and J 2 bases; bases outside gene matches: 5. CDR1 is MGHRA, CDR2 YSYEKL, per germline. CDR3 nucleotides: TGCGCCAGCAGCCGAGGACTAGCCCCCACAGATACGCAGTATTTT. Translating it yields CASSRGLAPTDTQYF.